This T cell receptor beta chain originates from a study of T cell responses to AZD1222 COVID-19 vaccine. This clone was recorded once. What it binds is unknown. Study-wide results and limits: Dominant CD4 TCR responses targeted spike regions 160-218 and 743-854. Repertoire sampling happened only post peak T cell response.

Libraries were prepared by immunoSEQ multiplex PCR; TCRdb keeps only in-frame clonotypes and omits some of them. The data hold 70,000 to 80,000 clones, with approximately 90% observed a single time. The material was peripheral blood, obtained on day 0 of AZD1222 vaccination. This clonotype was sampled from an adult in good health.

The CDR3, as DNA: TGCAGTGCTAGTTCCGCGTTGAACACCGGGGAGCTGTTTTTT. Encoded protein: CSASSALNTGELFF. V gene TRBV20-1 combines with J gene TRBJ2-2; no clear D gene. CDR3 size: 14 residues. V dropped 3 bases and J dropped 1 base, with 9 bases sitting between them. Looked up from germline, CDR1 is DFQATT and CDR2 is SNEGSKA (reference sequence).